A single sample gave rise to the 26 T cell receptor beta chains below, sequenced in a study of T cells in Graves' hyperthyroidism and ophthalmopathy. RNA transcripts provided the source from which TCR beta CDR3 regions were amplified. TCR CDR3 regions were first amplified by RT-PCR with HTBI primers. TCRdb used MiXCR to reprocess the multiplex PCR reads, holding one entry per CDR3 protein. The data show around 500,000 distinct CDR3 sequences, around 14% seen once. The material sequenced was blood. Receptors originate from a woman under 30 with Graves' hyperthyroidism.

This chain connects TRBV29-1 to TRBJ2-3; 8 bases map to TRBD2. This CDR3 comprises 15 residues. J was trimmed by 1 base and V by 3 bases; bases with no gene match: 6. The germline V gene has CDR1 SQVTM and CDR2 ANQGSEA. The CDR3 spells CSVDRAGGGTDTQYF. The DNA of the CDR3 is TGCAGCGTTGATAGGGCGGGAGGAGGCACAGATACGCAGTATTTT.

The sample holds many counts of this clonotype. The CDR3 nucleotides are TGTGCCTGGAGGGTGGACATGAACACTGAAGCTTTCTTT. Translated, it gives CAWRVDMNTEAFF. This chain uses TRBV30 with TRBJ1-1; maybe TRBD1 (5 bases). CDR1 is GTSNPN and CDR2 is SVGIG in the germline V gene (reference sequence). The CDR3 length is 13 residues. The ends were cut back, 3 bases at V and 0 bases at J, with 8 bases in the middle.

In its sample, this clonotype was seen many times. This chain links TRBV12-3 or TRBV12-4 with TRBJ1-4; 7 nucleotides agree with TRBD1. The trim removed 8 bases at V and 5 bases at J, leaving 2 bases unmatched. The CDR3 extends over 12 amino acids. CDR3 residues: CASGQDNEKLFF. The CDR3 DNA sequence: TGTGCCAGCGGACAGGACAATGAAAAACTGTTTTTT.

The chain carries TRBV5-1 and TRBJ1-1, with TRBD1 matching 9 bases. The V and J ends lost 4 bases and 2 bases, in that order; junction bases with no gene match: 9. The CDR3 spans 16 residues. Germline-derived CDR1 and CDR2 are SGHRS and YFSETQ. The CDR3: CASSQWTGDSNTEAFF. The CDR3 DNA reads TGCGCCAGCAGCCAATGGACAGGGGACTCAAACACTGAAGCTTTCTTT.

V gene TRBV19 combines with J gene TRBJ2-1; TRBD2 aligns across 9 bases. V was pared by 6 bases and J by 4 bases, with 7 bases of the junction left unmatched. Germline V gives CDR1 LNHDA, CDR2 SQIVND (reference sequence). CDR3 size: 15 residues. As DNA, the CDR3 is TGTGCCAGTAGGGCGGGAGGGCCAGGATACAATGAGCAGTTCTTC. Protein sequence: CASRAGGPGYNEQFF.

The chain carries TRBV30 and TRBJ1-2; D is unclear. V shed 2 bases and J shed 1 base, with 5 bases lying between them. Per germline, CDR1 GTSNPN and CDR2 SVGIG (reference sequence). This CDR3 has 12 amino acids. CDR3 region: CAWSSNNYGYTF. CDR3 coding DNA: TGTGCCTGGAGTTCGAATAACTATGGCTACACCTTC.

CDR3 sequence reads: CASSLAAGRDFNEQYF. The DNA of the CDR3 is TGCGCCAGCAGCTTGGCGGCGGGACGAGATTTTAACGAGCAGTACTTC. The chain links TRBV5-1 to TRBJ2-7, with a possible D match to TRBD2 (6 bases). The CDR3 runs 16 residues. Germline assignment: CDR1 SGHRS and CDR2 YFSETQ. Trimming removed 0 bases at V and 5 bases at J, with 18 bases between.

The chain combines TRBV5-1 with TRBJ2-1; 8 bases align to TRBD2. The junction had 8 bases not matched to a gene; V was cut back by 1 base and J by 8 bases. The length of the CDR3 is 15 residues. Per germline, CDR1 SGHRS and CDR2 YFSETQ. CDR3 in DNA: TGCGCCAGCAGCTTGCTTGTAGCGGGAAACTATGAGCAGTTCTTC. The encoded protein is CASSLLVAGNYEQFF. The full variable domain, completed using reference TRBV5-1 and TRBJ2-1, is KAGVTQTPRYLIKTRGQQVTLSCSPISGHRSVSWYQQTPGQGLQFLFEYFSETQRNKGNFPGRFSGRQFSNSRSEMNVSTLELGDSALYLCASSLLVAGNYEQFFGPGTRLTVL.

This clonotype was seen a few times. V gene TRBV30 combines with J gene TRBJ1-5, with a possible D match to TRBD1 (6 bases). Trimming took off 3 bases at V and 4 bases at J, with 10 bases between the two ends. Germline CDR1 GTSNPN, CDR2 SVGIG (reference sequence). The CDR3 runs 13 residues. The CDR3 reads CAWRGARNQPQHF. The CDR3 nucleotides read TGTGCCTGGAGGGGGGCTCGTAATCAGCCCCAGCATTTT.

V and J are TRBV7-9 and TRBJ1-6; possibly TRBD1 for D (5 bases). Trimming left V 0 bases short and J 7 bases short, with 10 bases between. The CDR3 extends over 15 amino acids. Per germline, CDR1 SEHNR and CDR2 FQNEAQ (reference sequence). The CDR3 is CASSLAGALNSPLHF. Here the CDR3 DNA reads TGTGCCAGCAGCTTAGCAGGGGCCTTGAATTCACCCCTCCACTTT. Looking up the rest from reference TRBV7-9 and TRBJ1-6 gives the full variable domain: DTGVSQNPRHKITKRGQNVTFRCDPISEHNRLYWYRQTLGQGPEFLTYFQNEAQLEKSRLLSDRFSAERPKGSFSTLEIQRTEQGDSAMYLCASSLAGALNSPLHFGNGTRLTVT.

This clonotype was counted only a few times. This chain connects TRBV25-1 to TRBJ2-3, with D unclear. CDR1 and CDR2 from the germline V gene are MGHDK and SYGVNS. Trimming stripped 2 bases from V and 4 bases from J, with 10 bases between. The CDR3 runs to 14 residues. The CDR3 region has the DNA TGTGCCAGCAGTGAAACAAGTGGTCCAGATACGCAGTATTTT. It is translated as CASSETSGPDTQYF. The whole variable domain, remainder taken from reference TRBV25-1 and TRBJ2-3, is EADIYQTPRYLVIGTGKKITLECSQTMGHDKMYWYQQDPGMELHLIHYSYGVNSTEKGDLSSESTVSRIRTEHFPLTLESARPSHTSQYLCASSETSGPDTQYFGPGTRLTVL.

This clonotype was seen a handful of times. At one boundary the junction diverges from the germline segment, which might be a read error. The chain joins TRBV5-1 to TRBJ2-1; 13 bases map to TRBD2. This CDR3 is 19 amino acids long. Germline loops: CDR1 SGHRS, CDR2 YFSETQ. For the CDR3, the DNA is TGCGCCAACAGCCCCGGTGGCGGACTAGCGGGAGTTCCCACGGGAGAGCAGTTCTTC. Protein product: CANSPGGGLAGVPTGEQFF. The entire variable domain, with the rest obtained from reference TRBV5-1 and TRBJ2-1, is as follows: KAGVTQTPRYLIKTRGQQVTLSCSPISGHRSVSWYQQTPGQGLQFLFEYFSETQRNKGNFPGRFSGRQFSNSRSEMNVSTLELGDSALYLCANSPGGGLAGVPTGEQFFGPGTRLTVL.

In this sample, this clonotype turned up a few times. The gene calls are TRBV12-3 or TRBV12-4 and TRBJ2-1; TRBD2 matches at 7 bases. The V segment lost 0 bases and the J segment 12 bases; nucleotides outside the gene matches: 14. The CDR3 contains 16 residues. The CDR3 DNA reads as TGTGCCAGCAGTTTAGCGTTGGCGGGAGTGGGGGAGGTGCAGTTCTTC. It encodes CASSLALAGVGEVQFF.

This clonotype appeared a few times. The chain uses TRBV20-1 and TRBJ1-6; D may be TRBD1 (5 bases). The V gene lost 6 bases and the J gene lost 4 bases, with 16 bases spanning the gap. Germline assignment: CDR1 DFQATT and CDR2 SNEGSKA (reference sequence). The CDR3 is 15 residues long. The CDR3 sequence is CSAQGDGYYNSPLHF. The CDR3 bases are TGCAGTGCCCAAGGGGACGGATATTATAATTCACCCCTCCACTTT.

The chain is built from TRBV6-2 or TRBV6-3 and TRBJ2-7, with TRBD2 matching 7 bases. CDR1 and CDR2 (germline): MNHEY, SVGEGT. CDR3 length equals 15 residues. The V and J ends lost 10 bases and 1 base, in that order; junction bases with no gene match: 13. The CDR3 protein is CATQIFGGSSYEQYV. CDR3 coding DNA: TGTGCCACCCAAATTTTTGGCGGGAGTTCCTACGAGCAGTACGTC.

This clonotype was recorded many times. The chain has TRBV12-3 or TRBV12-4 and TRBJ1-1, with TRBD1 matching 7 bases. The CDR3 consists of 13 residues. V shed 6 bases, J shed 2 bases, and the junction held 3 bases outside the gene matches. The CDR3 coding sequence is TGTGCCAGCAGCGACAGGGCTAACACTGAAGCTTTCTTT. Amino acids: CASSDRANTEAFF.

In this sample, this clonotype turned up a few times. The J gene is TRBJ2-3, the V gene TRBV9; D ambiguous. From germline, CDR1 is SGDLS and CDR2 YYNGEE. The CDR3 runs to 15 residues. The germline V and J ends were trimmed by 0 bases and 1 base, with 9 bases remaining between them. The CDR3 DNA follows: TGTGCCAGCAGCGTAGTGGGGATCGGCACAGATACGCAGTATTTT. Residues: CASSVVGIGTDTQYF.

This clonotype has ten or more counts. V usage is TRBV3-1 and J usage is TRBJ2-3; D ambiguous. Germline assignment: CDR1 LGHDT and CDR2 YNNKEL (reference sequence). Trimming took 4 bases from V and 4 from J, leaving 12 bases between them. This CDR3 spans 14 amino acids. Here the CDR3 reads CASSLGRIADTQYF. CDR3 coding DNA: TGTGCCAGCAGCCTAGGACGGATAGCAGATACGCAGTATTTT.

This clonotype was picked up a small number of times. The V and J genes are TRBV7-9 and TRBJ2-3, with D possibly matching TRBD2 (6 bases). Germline CDR1 reads SEHNR; CDR2 reads FQNEAQ (reference sequence). The CDR3 contains 15 residues. Deletions cut 4 bases from V and 3 bases from J, with 14 bases between. The CDR3 DNA reads as TGTGCCAGCAGCTACCGGGAGAAAGGTACAGATACGCAGTATTTT. It codes for CASSYREKGTDTQYF.

This clonotype was detected ten times or more. This chain links TRBV2 with TRBJ2-2; D may correspond to TRBD1 or TRBD2 (5 bases each). Per the germline V gene, CDR1 is SNHLY and CDR2 is FYNNEI. CDR3 length equals 15 residues. The V gene lost 4 bases and the J gene lost 7 bases, with 16 bases spanning the gap. CDR3 protein: CASSGSVTDYGELFF. The CDR3 DNA sequence: TGTGCCAGCAGTGGATCGGTGACAGACTACGGGGAGCTGTTTTTT.

This clonotype was detected ten times or more. DNA of the CDR3: TGTGCCAGCAGTTTACTCCAGGTTATCGGGAGTAAAAATGAGCAGTTCTTC. It is translated as CASSLLQVIGSKNEQFF. The chain couples TRBV27 to TRBJ2-1; tentative D call: TRBD2 (6 bases). The germline V gene has CDR1 MNHEY and CDR2 SMNVEV (reference sequence). The CDR3 sequence is 17 residues long. Trimming cost V 2 bases and J 7 bases, with 21 bases left between them.

Concerning this clonotype: This clone may be a read error of a much larger clone one base away. The chain has TRBV27 and TRBJ2-1; no clear D. The germline V gene has CDR1 MNHEY and CDR2 SMNVEV (reference sequence). The CDR3 loop spans 13 amino acids. Trimming took off 3 bases at V and 2 bases at J, with 5 bases between the two ends. This CDR3 reads CASSFMAYNEQFF. The CDR3 nucleotides are TGTGCCAGCAGTTTCATGGCCTACAATGAGCAGTTCTTC.

In its sample, this clonotype was seen a few times. The chain joins TRBV20-1 to TRBJ2-7; the D gene is possibly TRBD2 (6 bases). Germline CDR1 DFQATT, CDR2 SNEGSKA (reference sequence). The CDR3 extends over 15 amino acids. The CDR3 spells CNADPLSGRGYEQYF. The CDR3 DNA reads TGCAATGCCGATCCTCTTAGCGGCAGAGGCTACGAGCAGTACTTC.

This clonotype was recorded at least ten times. V is TRBV7-8 and J is TRBJ2-2; TRBD1 might be the D (6 bases). The CDR3 runs 15 residues. CDR1 and CDR2 (germline): SGHVS, FQNEAQ. V lost 5 bases, J lost 4 bases, and 14 bases lay in between. CDR3 in amino acids: CASSLQGMGTGELFF. DNA for the CDR3: TGTGCCAGCAGCCTACAGGGTATGGGCACCGGGGAGCTGTTTTTT.

This clonotype showed up many times. The chain combines TRBV20-1 with TRBJ2-6, with TRBD2 matching 11 bases. In germline, CDR1 is DFQATT, CDR2 SNEGSKA (reference sequence). This CDR3 has 17 amino acids. V trimming: 5 bases; J trimming: 4 bases; junction bases outside the gene matches: 10. Here the CDR3 DNA reads TGCAGTGCTTCAGTTAGCGGGAGGGCCTCCGGGGCCAACGTCCTGACTTTC. Translated, it gives CSASVSGRASGANVLTF.

The rearrangement joins TRBV18 to TRBJ2-7, with 7 bases that match TRBD1. CDR3 length: 13 amino acids. The V segment lost 8 bases and the J segment 2 bases; nucleotides outside the gene matches: 6. Per the germline V gene, CDR1 is KGHSH and CDR2 is LQKENI. The CDR3: CASPLGTAYEQYV. As DNA, the CDR3 is TGTGCCAGCCCACTGGGGACAGCCTACGAGCAGTACGTC.